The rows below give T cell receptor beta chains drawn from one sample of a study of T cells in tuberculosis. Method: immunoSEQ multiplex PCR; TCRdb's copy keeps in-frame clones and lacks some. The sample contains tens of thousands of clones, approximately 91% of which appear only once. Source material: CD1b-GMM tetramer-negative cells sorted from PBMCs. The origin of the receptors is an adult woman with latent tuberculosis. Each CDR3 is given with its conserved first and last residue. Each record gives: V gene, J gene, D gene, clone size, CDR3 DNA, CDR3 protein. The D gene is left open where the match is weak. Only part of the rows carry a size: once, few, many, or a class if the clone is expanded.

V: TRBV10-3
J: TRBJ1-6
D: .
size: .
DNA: TGTGCCATCAGGACCGAACAGACACGGAATTCACCCCTCCACTTT
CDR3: CAIRTEQTRNSPLHF

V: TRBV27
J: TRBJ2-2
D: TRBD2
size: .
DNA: TGTGCCAGCAGCCTCCGGGGACTAGGGAACGCCGGGGAGCTGTTTTTT
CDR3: CASSLRGLGNAGELFF

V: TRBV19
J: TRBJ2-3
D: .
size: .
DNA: TGTGCCAGTAGTATCGCGGGCATAGATACGCAGTATTTT
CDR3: CASSIAGIDTQYF

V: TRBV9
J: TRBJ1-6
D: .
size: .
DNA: TGTGCCAGCAGCGTAGAGGGAGCCCCGGGGTCACCCCTCCACTTT
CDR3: CASSVEGAPGSPLHF

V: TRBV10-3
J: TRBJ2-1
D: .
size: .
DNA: TGTGCCATCAGTGAGAGAGGGACTTCGGGAGTCAATGAGCAGTTCTTC
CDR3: CAISERGTSGVNEQFF

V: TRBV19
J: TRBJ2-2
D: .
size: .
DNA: TGTGCCAGTAGTCCCGCGTATTCTAACACCGGGGAGCTGTTTTTT
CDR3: CASSPAYSNTGELFF

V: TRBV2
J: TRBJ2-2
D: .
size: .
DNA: TGTGCCAGCAAGCGAGGGGGATTCACCGGGGAGCTGTTTTTT
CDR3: CASKRGGFTGELFF

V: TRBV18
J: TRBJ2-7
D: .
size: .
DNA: TGTGCCAGCTCACCCCCCCCCAACTACGAGCAGTACTTC
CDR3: CASSPPPNYEQYF

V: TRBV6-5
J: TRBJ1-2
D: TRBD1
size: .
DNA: TGTGCCAGCATCTATCGACAGGGGGCAAGCTATGGCTACACCTTC
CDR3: CASIYRQGASYGYTF

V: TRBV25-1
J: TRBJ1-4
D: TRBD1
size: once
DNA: TGTGCCAGCAGGGGGACAGGGGTCCTTGAAAAACTGTTTTTT
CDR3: CASRGTGVLEKLFF

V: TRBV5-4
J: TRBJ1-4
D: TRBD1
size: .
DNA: TGTGCCAGCAGCCTCAGGGGGGATCGGGAAAAACTGTTTTTT
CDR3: CASSLRGDREKLFF

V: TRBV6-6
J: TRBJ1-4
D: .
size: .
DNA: TGTGCCAGCAGTTACAAGGGGGGGGCTGATGAAAAACTGTTTTTT
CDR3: CASSYKGGADEKLFF

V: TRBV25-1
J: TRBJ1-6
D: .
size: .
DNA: TGTGCCAGCAGTGAATATCGGAGTGGGGCCTCACCCCTCCACTTT
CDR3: CASSEYRSGASPLHF

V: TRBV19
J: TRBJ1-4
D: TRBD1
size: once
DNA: TGTGCCAGTAGTGTCGACAGGGGGCTTGAAAAACTGTTTTTT
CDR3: CASSVDRGLEKLFF

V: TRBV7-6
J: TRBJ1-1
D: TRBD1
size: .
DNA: TGTGCCAGCAGCCCTCTCCGGGACAGGGTCGGGGACACTGAAGCTTTCTTT
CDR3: CASSPLRDRVGDTEAFF

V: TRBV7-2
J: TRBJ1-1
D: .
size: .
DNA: TGTGCCAGCAGATCCAGGGGTGTAGTTAACACTGAAGCTTTCTTT
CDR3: CASRSRGVVNTEAFF

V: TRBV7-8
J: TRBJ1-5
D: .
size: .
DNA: TGTGCCAGCAATCAGGGGTCCAATCAGCCCCAGCATTTT
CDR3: CASNQGSNQPQHF

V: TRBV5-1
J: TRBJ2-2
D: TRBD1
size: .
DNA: TGCGCCAGCAGCCAACACAGGGGGCAGGACACCGGGGAGCTGTTTTTT
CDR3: CASSQHRGQDTGELFF

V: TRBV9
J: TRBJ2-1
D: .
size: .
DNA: TGTGCCAGCAGCGTAGGGACGGACTACTACAATGAGCAGTTCTTC
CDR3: CASSVGTDYYNEQFF

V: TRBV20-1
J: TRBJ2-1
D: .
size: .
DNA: TGCAGTGCTAGGGACAGACTTGAGCAGTTCTTC
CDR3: CSARDRLEQFF

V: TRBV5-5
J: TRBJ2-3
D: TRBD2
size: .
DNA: TGTGCCAGCAGCGACTTAGCGGGGGGCGCGGCAGATACGCAGTATTTT
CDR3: CASSDLAGGAADTQYF

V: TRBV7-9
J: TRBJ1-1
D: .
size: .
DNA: TGTGCCAGCAGCTTATACTCCGGGGAAAATGAAGCTTTCTTT
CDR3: CASSLYSGENEAFF

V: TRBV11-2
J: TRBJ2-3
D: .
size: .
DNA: TGTGCCAGCAGCTTGATGGGGGCCGGCACAGATACGCAGTATTTT
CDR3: CASSLMGAGTDTQYF

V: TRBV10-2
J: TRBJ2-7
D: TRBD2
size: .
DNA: TGCGCCAGCAGTCAAGCGGGGCTGTCCTACGAGCAGTACTTC
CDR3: CASSQAGLSYEQYF

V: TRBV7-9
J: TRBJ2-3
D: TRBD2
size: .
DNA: TGTGCCAGCAGCACCCGGACTAGCGGGGATGCGCAGTATTTT
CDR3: CASSTRTSGDAQYF

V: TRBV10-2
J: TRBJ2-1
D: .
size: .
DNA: TGCGCCAGCAGTGAGCTGGGAGGATCCTACAATGAGCAGTTCTTC
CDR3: CASSELGGSYNEQFF

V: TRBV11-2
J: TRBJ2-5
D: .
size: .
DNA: TGTGCCAGCAGCTTAGGGTCAGGGCCCCAAGAGACCCAGTACTTC
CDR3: CASSLGSGPQETQYF

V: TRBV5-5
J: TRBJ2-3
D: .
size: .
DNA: TGTGCCAGCAGCCTGGGACTCTCCAGCACAGATACGCAGTATTTT
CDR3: CASSLGLSSTDTQYF